This T cell receptor (beta chain) was sequenced during a study of radiotherapy plus CTLA-4 blockade in lung cancer. Findings and limits, study-wide: TCR clones of tumor origin grew in blood after radiotherapy plus ipilimumab. Alongside interferon-beta, early blood T cell clone dynamics were reportedly the best predictor of response.

Patients in the study, people with chemo-refractory metastatic non-small-cell lung cancer, received focal radiation plus ipilimumab CTLA-4 blockade. TCRdb's copy holds only in-frame clones and misses some; the assay was immunoSEQ multiplex PCR. The sample includes some 110,000 clones, 78% seen only once; the top ten take about 5%. Germline loops: CDR1 SGHRS, CDR2 YFSETQ. This CDR3 region has 15 residues. With 5 bases clipped from V and 8 bases from J, the junction kept 10 bases outside the gene matches. Turning to this clone: The antigen is undetermined.

This chain connects TRBV5-1 to TRBJ1-4; TRBD1 aligns across 9 bases. This clonotype was sampled from a human donor with non-small cell lung cancer who had a partial response to radiotherapy plus ipilimumab. Sample: peripheral blood, taken from a patient treated with radiotherapy plus ipilimumab. The CDR3, as DNA: TGCGCCAGCAGTCGGGACAGGGTTTCTCAAGAAAAACTGTTTTTT. The encoded protein is CASSRDRVSQEKLFF.